This TCR beta chain was identified during a study of blood T cell repertoires in COVID-19. Turning to the study itself: Specimens from acute and convalescent COVID-19 originated in the United States, Italy and Spain.

The Seattle patients joined while their infection was active and were tracked longitudinally afterward. Per the study methods: Quantification of nucleated cells was approximated via reference gene primer amplification. Clones were sequenced by immunoSEQ multiplex PCR, and TCRdb holds only the in-frame ones, with some missing. That table gives V, J and clone size, and the DNA gave D and trimming. The sample has around 300,000 clones; around 90% are singletons. CDR3 length equals 13 residues. Germline values: CDR1 MNHEY, CDR2 SMNVEV (reference sequence). V was shortened by 5 bases and J by 8 bases, with 15 bases between the two germline ends. This clone was counted between two and nine times.

This chain connects TRBV27 to TRBJ1-2; D is possibly TRBD1 (5 bases). This TCR was sampled from a woman aged 40 to 49 with COVID-19, enrolled during active disease. Sample: peripheral blood. The CDR3 bases are TGTGCCAGCAGTCCAGGGCTGGGCTGGGGCTACACCTTC. It is translated as CASSPGLGWGYTF.